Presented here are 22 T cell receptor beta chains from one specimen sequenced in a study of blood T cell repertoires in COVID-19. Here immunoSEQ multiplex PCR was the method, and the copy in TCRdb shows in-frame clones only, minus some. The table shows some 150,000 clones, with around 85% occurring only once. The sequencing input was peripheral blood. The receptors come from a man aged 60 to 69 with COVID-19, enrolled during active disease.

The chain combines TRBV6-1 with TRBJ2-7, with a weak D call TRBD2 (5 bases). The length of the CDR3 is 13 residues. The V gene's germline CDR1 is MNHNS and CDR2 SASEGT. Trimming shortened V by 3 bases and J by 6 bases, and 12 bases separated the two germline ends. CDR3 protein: CASSDGEFGEQYF. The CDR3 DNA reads TGTGCCAGCAGTGACGGGGAGTTCGGCGAGCAGTACTTC.

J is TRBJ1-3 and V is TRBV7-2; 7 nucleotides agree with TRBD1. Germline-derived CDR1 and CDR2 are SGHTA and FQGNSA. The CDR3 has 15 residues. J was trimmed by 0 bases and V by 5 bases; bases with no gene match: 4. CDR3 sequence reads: CASSLTGASGNTIYF. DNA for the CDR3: TGTGCCAGCAGCCTAACAGGGGCCTCTGGAAACACCATATATTTT.

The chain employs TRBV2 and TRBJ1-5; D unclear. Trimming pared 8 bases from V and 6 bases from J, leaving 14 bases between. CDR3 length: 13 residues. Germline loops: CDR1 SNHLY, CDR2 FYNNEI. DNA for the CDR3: TGTGCCAGCCTGGGGAACGGGGTTCAGCCCCAGCATTTT. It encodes CASLGNGVQPQHF.

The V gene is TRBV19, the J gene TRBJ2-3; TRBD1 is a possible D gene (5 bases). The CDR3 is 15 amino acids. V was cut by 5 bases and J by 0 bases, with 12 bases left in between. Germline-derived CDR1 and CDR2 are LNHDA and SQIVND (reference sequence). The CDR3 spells CASSSTTASTDTQYF. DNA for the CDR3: TGTGCCAGTAGTTCGACGACAGCTAGCACAGATACGCAGTATTTT.

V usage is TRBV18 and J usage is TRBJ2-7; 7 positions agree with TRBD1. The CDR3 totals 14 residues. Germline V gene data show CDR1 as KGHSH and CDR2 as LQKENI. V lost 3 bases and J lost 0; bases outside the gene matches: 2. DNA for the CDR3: TGTGCCAGCTCACCGGCAGGGGGCTCCTACGAGCAGTACTTC. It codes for CASSPAGGSYEQYF.

CDR3 amino acids: CASSEGLDGYTF. The CDR3 DNA reads TGTGCCAGCAGTGAAGGGCTAGATGGCTACACCTTC. The gene calls are TRBV2 and TRBJ1-2; D gene uncertain. Germline-derived CDR1 and CDR2 are SNHLY and FYNNEI. Trimming left V 1 base short and J 6 bases short, with 6 bases between. The CDR3 consists of 12 residues.

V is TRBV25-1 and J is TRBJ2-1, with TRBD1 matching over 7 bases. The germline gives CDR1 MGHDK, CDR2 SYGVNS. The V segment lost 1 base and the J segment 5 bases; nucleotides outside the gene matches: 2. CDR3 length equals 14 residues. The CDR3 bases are TGTGCCAGCAGTGAATCCACAGGGGACAATGAGCAGTTCTTC. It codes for CASSESTGDNEQFF.

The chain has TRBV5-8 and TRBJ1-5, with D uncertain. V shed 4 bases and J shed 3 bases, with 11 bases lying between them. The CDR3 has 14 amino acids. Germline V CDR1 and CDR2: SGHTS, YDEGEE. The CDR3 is CASSPGFANQPQHF. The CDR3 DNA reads TGTGCCAGCAGCCCGGGGTTTGCCAATCAGCCCCAGCATTTT.

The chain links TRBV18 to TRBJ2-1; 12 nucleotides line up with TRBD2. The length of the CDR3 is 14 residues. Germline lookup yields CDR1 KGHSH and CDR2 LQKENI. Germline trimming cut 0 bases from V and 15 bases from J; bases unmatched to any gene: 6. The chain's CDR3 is CASSPPTSGGGVFF. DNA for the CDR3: TGTGCCAGCTCACCACCGACTAGCGGGGGTGGTGTGTTCTTC. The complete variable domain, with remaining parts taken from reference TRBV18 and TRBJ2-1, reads NAGVMQNPRHLVRRRGQEARLRCSPMKGHSHVYWYRQLPEEGLKFMVYLQKENIIDESGMPKERFSAEFPKEGPSILRIQQVVRGDSAAYFCASSPPTSGGGVFFGPGTRLTVL.

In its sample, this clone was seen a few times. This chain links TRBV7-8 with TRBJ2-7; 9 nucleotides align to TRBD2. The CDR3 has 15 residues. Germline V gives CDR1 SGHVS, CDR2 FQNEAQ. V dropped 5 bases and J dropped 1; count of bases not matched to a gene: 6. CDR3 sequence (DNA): TGTGCCAGCAGCCGACCCGGACTAGCGTCCTACGAGCAGTACTTC. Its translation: CASSRPGLASYEQYF.

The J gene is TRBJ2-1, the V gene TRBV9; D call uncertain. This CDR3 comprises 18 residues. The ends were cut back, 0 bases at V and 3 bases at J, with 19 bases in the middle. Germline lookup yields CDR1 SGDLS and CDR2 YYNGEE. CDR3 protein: CASSVEEGEAADYNEQFF. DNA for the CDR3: TGTGCCAGCAGCGTAGAGGAAGGTGAGGCTGCCGACTACAATGAGCAGTTCTTC. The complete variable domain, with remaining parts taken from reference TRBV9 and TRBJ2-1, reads DSGVTQTPKHLITATGQRVTLRCSPRSGDLSVYWYQQSLDQGLQFLIQYYNGEERAKGNILERFSAQQFPDLHSELNLSSLELGDSALYFCASSVEEGEAADYNEQFFGPGTRLTVL.

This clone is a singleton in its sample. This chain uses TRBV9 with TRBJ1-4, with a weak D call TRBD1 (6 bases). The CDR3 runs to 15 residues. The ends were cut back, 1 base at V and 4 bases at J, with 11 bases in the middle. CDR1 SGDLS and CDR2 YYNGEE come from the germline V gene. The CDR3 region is CASSVRGGGNEKLFF. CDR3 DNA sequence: TGTGCCAGCAGCGTACGGGGGGGCGGTAATGAAAAACTGTTTTTT.

CDR3 loop: CASSLDSRVSTDTQYF. The CDR3 bases are TGCGCCAGCAGCTTGGACTCCAGGGTCTCAACAGATACGCAGTATTTT. The chain employs TRBV5-1 and TRBJ2-3, with D possibly matching TRBD1 (5 bases). Germline V CDR1 and CDR2: SGHRS, YFSETQ. This CDR3 has 16 residues. V was trimmed by 0 bases and J by 3 bases, leaving 14 bases between them.

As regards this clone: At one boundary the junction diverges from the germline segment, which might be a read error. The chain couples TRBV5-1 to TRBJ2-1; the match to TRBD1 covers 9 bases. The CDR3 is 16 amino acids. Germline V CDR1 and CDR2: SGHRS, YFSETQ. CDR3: CASSIRRDREYSEQFF. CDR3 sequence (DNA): TGCGCCAGCAGCATACGCCGGGACAGGGAATACAGTGAGCAGTTCTTC.

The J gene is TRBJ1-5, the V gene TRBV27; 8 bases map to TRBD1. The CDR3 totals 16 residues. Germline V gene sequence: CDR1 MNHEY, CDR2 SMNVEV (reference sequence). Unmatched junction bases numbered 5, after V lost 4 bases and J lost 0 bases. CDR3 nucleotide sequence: TGTGCCAGCAGTTCCGGACAGGGACGTAGCAATCAGCCCCAGCATTTT. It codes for CASSSGQGRSNQPQHF.

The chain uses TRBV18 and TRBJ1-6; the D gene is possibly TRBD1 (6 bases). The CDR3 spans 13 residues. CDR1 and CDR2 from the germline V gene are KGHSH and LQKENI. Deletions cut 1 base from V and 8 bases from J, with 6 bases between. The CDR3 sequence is CASSPQGDSPLHF. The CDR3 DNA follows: TGTGCCAGCTCACCACAGGGGGATTCACCCCTCCACTTT.

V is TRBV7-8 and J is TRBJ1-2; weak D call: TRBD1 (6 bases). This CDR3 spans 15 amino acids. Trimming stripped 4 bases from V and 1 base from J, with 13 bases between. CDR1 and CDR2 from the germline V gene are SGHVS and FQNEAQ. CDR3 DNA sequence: TGTGCCAGCAGCTCCGCCGGGACATTTAACTATGGCTACACCTTC. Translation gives CASSSAGTFNYGYTF.

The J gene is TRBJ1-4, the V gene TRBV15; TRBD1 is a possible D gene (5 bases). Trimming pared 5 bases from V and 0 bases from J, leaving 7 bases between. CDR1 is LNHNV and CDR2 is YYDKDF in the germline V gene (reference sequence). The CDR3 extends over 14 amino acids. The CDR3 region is CATSSTATNEKLFF. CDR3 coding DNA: TGTGCCACCAGCTCGACAGCAACTAATGAAAAACTGTTTTTT.

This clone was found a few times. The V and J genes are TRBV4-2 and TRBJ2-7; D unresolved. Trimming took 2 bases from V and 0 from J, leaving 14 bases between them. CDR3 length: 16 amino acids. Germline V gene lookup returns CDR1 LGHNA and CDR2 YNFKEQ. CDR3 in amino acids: CASSQRSEAPSYEQYF. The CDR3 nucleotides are TGTGCCAGCAGCCAAAGGTCCGAGGCGCCCTCCTACGAGCAGTACTTC.

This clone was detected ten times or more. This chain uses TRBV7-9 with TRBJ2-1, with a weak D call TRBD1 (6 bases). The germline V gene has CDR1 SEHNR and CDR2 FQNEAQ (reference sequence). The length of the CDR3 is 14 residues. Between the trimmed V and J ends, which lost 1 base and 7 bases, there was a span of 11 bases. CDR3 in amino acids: CASSLDGGLNEQFF. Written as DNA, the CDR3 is TGTGCCAGCAGCTTAGATGGGGGCTTAAATGAGCAGTTCTTC.

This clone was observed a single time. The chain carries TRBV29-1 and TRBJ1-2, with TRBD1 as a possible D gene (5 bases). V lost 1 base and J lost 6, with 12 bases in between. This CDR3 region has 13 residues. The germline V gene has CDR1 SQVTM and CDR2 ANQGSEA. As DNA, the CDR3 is TGCAGCGTTGAAGGTTGGCGGGGGAATGGCTACACCTTC. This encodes CSVEGWRGNGYTF.

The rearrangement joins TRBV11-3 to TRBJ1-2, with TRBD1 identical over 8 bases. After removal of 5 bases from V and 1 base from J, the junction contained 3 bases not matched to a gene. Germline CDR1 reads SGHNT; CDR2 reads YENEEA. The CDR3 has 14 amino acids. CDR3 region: CASSHRGGNYGYTF. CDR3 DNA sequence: TGTGCCAGCAGCCACAGGGGGGGTAACTATGGCTACACCTTC.